This T cell receptor (beta chain) was obtained from a study of technical replicates of blood from four donors (dated by TCRdb to about 2017). The library was produced with the immunoSEQ multiplex PCR assay. TCRdb obtained this table from immuneACCESS and retained in-frame rearrangements with V and J assigned. These tables miss some clones; where compared with another copy, unresolved V genes account for less than half of the shortfall, and the remainder is unexplained. This sample comprises around 84,000 clones, 95% to 98% of them detected only once. Clones ranked in the top ten supply approximately 0.2% of the sample. About this clone: Its antigen remains unidentified. Base qualities are not at hand, and no much larger clone is one base apart.

The junction shows trimming of 3 bases on V and 6 bases on J, plus 12 bases between the germline ends. CDR3 length: 13 amino acids, cysteine to phenylalanine. The entry retains the CDR3 DNA only, 39 bases that are in frame from base 1. CDR1 and CDR2 were assigned from the germline V gene (reference sequence) as MNHEY and SMNVEV. This clonotype was obtained from a human donor in good health. This sequence uses TRBV27 and TRBJ2-7; a weak D assignment points to TRBD2 (6 bases agree). Sequences were obtained from T cells isolated from PBMCs. The DNA reads as follows: TGTGCCAGCAGTTTCGCGGGGTCTTTCGAGCAGTACTTC. Translated, this is CASSFAGSFEQYF.